The rows below give T cell receptor beta chains drawn from one sample of a study of cytomegalovirus exposure and HLA in healthy donors. Here immunoSEQ multiplex PCR was the method, and the copy in TCRdb shows in-frame clones only, minus some. Of approximately 130,000 clones in the sample, over 75% were seen once. The sequenced sample was PBMCs. The source is a man aged 45-65 years in good health and CMV-seronegative. CDR3s include the opening cysteine and the closing phenylalanine or tryptophan. D genes are given only for firm matches. Rows may omit the clone size; those that give it use once, few, many or a size class.

>-|15|-|TRBJ1-5|TRBV27
CASRRALEVNQPQHF
TGTGCCAGCAGGCGGGCACTTGAGGTAAATCAGCCCCAGCATTTT
>-|16|-|TRBJ2-5|TRBV6-1
CASSDVFDSARETQYF
TGTGCCAGCAGTGATGTCTTTGACAGTGCAAGGGAGACCCAGTACTTC
>-|15|TRBD1|TRBJ2-5|TRBV5-4
CASTRTGGGAETQYF
TGTGCCAGCACCCGGACAGGGGGAGGCGCAGAGACCCAGTACTTC
>-|15|-|TRBJ2-1|TRBV11-1
CASSLTNGAYNEQFF
TGTGCCAGCAGCTTGACAAACGGCGCCTACAATGAGCAGTTCTTC
>-|13|TRBD2|TRBJ2-5|TRBV7-7
CASSLRGGETQYF
TGTGCTAGCAGCTTACGCGGGGGGGAGACCCAGTACTTC
>-|15|-|TRBJ1-1|TRBV28
CASSLAGGAGAEAFF
TGTGCCAGCAGTTTGGCCGGGGGGGCGGGGGCTGAAGCTTTCTTT
>-|12|-|TRBJ2-1|TRBV2
CASSEVANEQFF
TGTGCCAGCAGTGAGGTAGCCAATGAGCAGTTCTTC
>-|15|-|TRBJ2-2|TRBV18
CASSPRAPGTGELFF
TGTGCCAGCTCACCAAGGGCACCGGGGACCGGGGAGCTGTTTTTT
>-|15|TRBD2|TRBJ2-2|TRBV2
CASRAGLAATGELFF
TGTGCCAGCAGGGCGGGACTAGCGGCCACCGGGGAGCTGTTTTTT
>-|15|-|TRBJ2-6|TRBV6-5
CASSLFSSGANVLTF
TGTGCCAGCAGTTTGTTTAGCTCTGGGGCCAACGTCCTGACTTTC
>-|11|-|TRBJ1-5|TRBV20-1
CSARDGELQHF
TGCAGTGCTAGAGATGGGGAGCTCCAGCATTTT
>-|17|TRBD2|TRBJ2-5|TRBV5-4
CASSSGTSGGIQEAQYF
TGTGCCAGCAGCTCCGGGACTAGCGGGGGTATACAAGAGGCCCAGTACTTC
>once|16|TRBD2|TRBJ2-2|TRBV7-2
CASSLASGRATGELFF
TGTGCCAGCAGCCTTGCTAGCGGGAGGGCCACCGGGGAGCTGTTTTTT
>once|12|-|TRBJ1-5|TRBV7-9
CASSSTNQPQHF
TGTGCCAGCAGCTCTACCAATCAGCCCCAGCATTTT
>-|14|-|TRBJ1-5|TRBV19
CASSTPQAQGPQHF
TGTGCCAGTAGTACCCCCCAGGCTCAGGGGCCCCAGCATTTT
>few|15|-|TRBJ2-5|TRBV9
CASRPGGSEEETQYF
TGTGCCAGCAGACCCGGCGGTTCAGAGGAGGAGACCCAGTACTTC
>-|14|TRBD1|TRBJ2-5|TRBV7-9
CASSKDRGQETQYF
TGTGCCAGCAGCAAAGACAGGGGCCAAGAGACCCAGTACTTC
>few|14|-|TRBJ1-5|TRBV19
CASAYRVQDQPQHF
TGTGCCAGCGCCTACAGGGTCCAGGATCAGCCCCAGCATTTT
>-|17|-|TRBJ2-7|TRBV28
CASSSVPTALANDEQYF
TGTGCCAGCAGTTCAGTTCCAACAGCCCTAGCCAATGACGAGCAGTACTTC
>-|15|-|TRBJ2-5|TRBV11-2
CASSLDRAGQETQYF
TGTGCCAGCAGCTTAGATAGGGCAGGGCAGGAGACCCAGTACTTC
>-|15|-|TRBJ1-5|TRBV27
CASSLWSGARQPQHF
TGTGCCAGCAGTTTATGGTCAGGGGCTCGGCAGCCCCAGCATTTT
>few|12|-|TRBJ2-7|TRBV6-1
CASTAVTYEQYF
TGTGCCAGCACCGCTGTCACTTACGAGCAGTACTTC
>-|15|-|TRBJ2-3|TRBV27
CASSLRPGSTDTQYF
TGTGCCAGCAGTTTACGGCCGGGGAGCACAGATACGCAGTATTTT
>-|16|TRBD2|TRBJ2-3|TRBV29-1
CSAGRASGRTTDTQYF
TGCAGCGCCGGCCGGGCTAGCGGGAGAACCACAGATACGCAGTATTTT
>-|14|TRBD2|TRBJ2-7|TRBV14
CASSLRLATYEQYF
TGTGCCAGCAGCCTGCGACTAGCAACCTACGAGCAGTACTTC
>once|14|-|TRBJ1-5|TRBV28
CASSLPQGHQPQHF
TGTGCCAGCAGCTTACCGCAGGGGCATCAGCCCCAGCATTTT
>-|14|-|TRBJ2-7|TRBV28
CASSSPGVRGEQYF
TGTGCCAGCAGTTCCCCCGGGGTCCGGGGGGAGCAGTACTTC
>-|14|TRBD2|TRBJ2-7|TRBV28
CASRPGGSSYEQYF
TGTGCCAGCAGACCGGGGGGAAGCTCCTACGAGCAGTACTTC
>-|14|-|TRBJ2-1|TRBV19
CASKTEGSYNEQFF
TGTGCCAGTAAAACAGAGGGCTCCTACAATGAGCAGTTCTTC
>-|12|-|TRBJ1-1|TRBV7-9
CASNLGGTEAFF
TGTGCCAGCAACCTAGGCGGGACTGAAGCTTTCTTT
>-|17|-|TRBJ2-6|TRBV27
CASSLGRVDTGANVLTF
TGTGCCAGCAGCTTGGGCAGGGTTGATACTGGGGCCAACGTCCTGACTTTC
>-|14|-|TRBJ2-5|TRBV1
CTSSQSGYAETQYF
TGCACCAGCAGCCAAAGCGGATACGCCGAGACCCAGTACTTC
>-|13|TRBD1|TRBJ2-7|TRBV27
CASSLGTVYERYF
TGTGCCAGCAGTTTAGGGACAGTCTACGAGCGGTACTTC
>-|14|TRBD2|TRBJ2-1|TRBV7-8
CASSRGLAGNEQFF
TGTGCCAGCAGCAGGGGACTAGCGGGCAATGAGCAGTTCTTC
>-|15|-|TRBJ1-2|TRBV5-5
CASSLGSLLNYGYTF
TGTGCCAGCAGCTTGGGTAGCCTCCTAAACTATGGCTACACCTTC
>-|16|-|TRBJ2-5|TRBV28
CASSLLTAPSAETQYF
TGTGCCAGCAGTCTCTTGACAGCCCCTAGTGCGGAGACCCAGTACTTC
>-|14|-|TRBJ1-1|TRBV9
CASSGTGFYTEAFF
TGTGCCAGCAGCGGCACCGGGTTCTACACTGAAGCTTTCTTT
>few|16|-|TRBJ2-6|TRBV28
CASSLSGSSGANVLTF
TGTGCCAGCAGTTTAAGCGGAAGCTCTGGGGCCAACGTCCTGACTTTC
>-|15|-|TRBJ2-7|TRBV6-5
CASSYSGERGYEQYF
TGTGCCAGCAGTTACTCCGGGGAGAGGGGGTACGAGCAGTACTTC
>-|15|TRBD1|TRBJ2-7|TRBV5-1
CASSPWGQGDYEQYF
TGCGCCAGCAGCCCCTGGGGACAGGGGGACTACGAGCAGTACTTC
>-|13|TRBD1|TRBJ2-7|TRBV7-9
CASSLSNRGGQYF
TGTGCCAGCAGCCTTTCCAACAGGGGTGGGCAGTACTTC
>-|15|TRBD2|TRBJ2-3|TRBV6-1
CASGLAGGQTDTQYF
TGTGCCAGCGGACTAGCGGGAGGGCAGACAGATACGCAGTATTTT
>-|15|-|TRBJ2-1|TRBV10-3
CAISDPRREYNEQFF
TGTGCCATCAGCGATCCAAGGAGAGAATACAATGAGCAGTTCTTC
>-|13|-|TRBJ2-7|TRBV21-1
CASSHLGYYEQYF
TGTGCCAGCAGTCACCTAGGTTATTACGAGCAGTACTTC
>-|19|TRBD1|TRBJ1-3|TRBV6-1
CASSAGRAGGLFSGNTIYF
TGTGCCAGCAGTGCTGGCAGGGCAGGGGGCCTCTTCTCTGGAAACACCATATATTTT
>-|15|TRBD1|TRBJ2-7|TRBV5-4
CASSEEDRAVSEQYF
TGTGCCAGCAGCGAGGAGGACAGGGCCGTATCCGAGCAGTACTTC
>-|15|-|TRBJ2-5|TRBV5-5
CASSRGTLTQETQYF
TGTGCCAGCAGCCGCGGGACTCTCACCCAAGAGACCCAGTACTTC
>-|16|-|TRBJ1-4|TRBV28
CASSSWTEATNEKLFF
TGTGCCAGCAGTTCCTGGACGGAGGCAACTAATGAAAAACTGTTTTTT
>-|15|TRBD1|TRBJ2-7|TRBV9
CASSVDPGQGYEQYF
TGTGCCAGCAGCGTAGATCCAGGACAGGGCTACGAGCAGTACTTC
>once|14|-|TRBJ2-1|TRBV7-2
CASSLAVNGNEQFF
TGTGCCAGCAGCTTAGCGGTGAACGGCAATGAGCAGTTCTTC
>-|16|TRBD2|TRBJ2-7|TRBV2
CASSDSGGLLLNEQYF
TGTGCCAGCAGTGACAGCGGGGGGCTGTTGTTGAACGAGCAGTACTTC
>once|12|TRBD2|TRBJ2-5|TRBV2
CASSLRDYSSYF
TGTGCCAGCAGTCTCCGGGACTACAGTTCGTACTTC
>-|14|-|TRBJ1-1|TRBV7-2
CASSLYFMNTEAFF
TGTGCCAGCAGCTTATACTTCATGAACACTGAAGCTTTCTTT
>-|15|TRBD1|TRBJ2-7|TRBV7-9
CASSEQDRGAYEQYF
TGTGCCAGCAGCGAACAAGACAGGGGGGCCTACGAGCAGTACTTC
>-|15|TRBD1|TRBJ1-4|TRBV4-1
CASSQGTGGREKLFF
TGCGCCAGCAGCCAAGGGACAGGGGGCCGTGAAAAACTGTTTTTT
>-|15|-|TRBJ1-4|TRBV6-5
CASSSLAGRMEKLFF
TGTGCCAGCAGTAGCCTGGCGGGTAGAATGGAAAAACTGTTTTTT